This T cell receptor (beta chain) comes out of a study of blood T cell repertoires in COVID-19. The wider study: Sources were T cells, B-cell-depleted T cells, or PBMCs; the material itself was cDNA or gDNA.

The ends lost 2 bases at V and 9 bases at J; junction bases unmatched: 1. Germline loops: CDR1 MNHEY, CDR2 SMNVEV (reference sequence). CDR3 length: 13 amino acids. Only in-frame clones appear in the TCRdb table, and some are missing; sequencing was by immunoSEQ multiplex PCR. This table has 100,000 or so clones, 70% to 90% appearing once. The sequencing sample was made of peripheral blood. The source of this sequence is a woman between 65 and 79 years old with active or convalescent COVID-19. This rearrangement joins TRBV27 to TRBJ2-1; 10 bases match TRBD1. The CDR3 nucleotides read TGTGCCAGCAGTTTAGGGACAGGGGCTGAGCAGTTCTTC. This codes for CASSLGTGAEQFF.